The 18 T cell receptor beta chains in this list originate from one sample, sequenced in a study of cytomegalovirus exposure and HLA in healthy donors. The primer mix had 60 Vbeta and 13 Jbeta primers. Clones were sequenced by immunoSEQ multiplex PCR, and TCRdb holds only the in-frame ones, with some missing. The sample has 130,000 or so clones, 60% to 85% seen once; the top ten hold 1.5%. Sequenced: PBMCs. The receptors were sampled from a woman in her late teens or twenties in good health and CMV-seronegative.

In this sample, this clone turned up a few times. The rearrangement links TRBV5-5 to TRBJ2-1, with D possibly being TRBD2 (7 bases). CDR1 SGHKS and CDR2 YYEKEE come from the germline V gene (reference sequence). Trimming cost V 3 bases and J 8 bases, with 30 bases left between them. This CDR3 contains 19 residues. In DNA form, the CDR3 reads TGTGCCAGCAGCTGGGCCGGGACAAGACTAGCATCTCAGGGGTATGAGCAGTTCTTC. Translated: CASSWAGTRLASQGYEQFF.

The chain recombines TRBV7-9 with TRBJ1-1; 9 nucleotides match TRBD1. Trimming cost V 5 bases and J 7 bases; bases outside gene matches: 14. This CDR3 region has 16 residues. The germline V gene encodes CDR1 SEHNR and CDR2 FQNEAQ (reference sequence). CDR3 DNA: TGTGCCAGCAGCCCCTCGAGGACAGGGGAGGTGGATGAAGCTTTCTTT. This encodes CASSPSRTGEVDEAFF.

The chain links TRBV19 to TRBJ1-3, with D maybe TRBD1 (6 bases). V lost 6 bases and J 0 bases, leaving 12 bases between the germline ends. Germline V gene sequence: CDR1 LNHDA, CDR2 SQIVND (reference sequence). This CDR3 is built from 15 residues. This chain's CDR3 is CASRERGSSGNTIYF. DNA of the CDR3: TGTGCCAGTAGAGAAAGGGGGAGCTCTGGAAACACCATATATTTT.

The chain links TRBV5-1 to TRBJ2-1; D unclear. The CDR3 length is 15 residues. Looked up from germline, CDR1 is SGHRS and CDR2 is YFSETQ. V lost 2 bases, J lost 0 bases, and 9 bases lay in between. The DNA for the CDR3 is TGCGCCAGCAGCTTCGGCGGCTACTCCTACAATGAGCAGTTCTTC. Translating it yields CASSFGGYSYNEQFF.

The chain employs TRBV6-5 and TRBJ1-1; possibly TRBD1 for D (5 bases). Trimming stripped 4 bases from V and 1 base from J, with 10 bases between. The germline CDR1 and CDR2 sequences are MNHEY and SVGAGI. The CDR3 length is 14 residues. CDR3 residues: CASSLLTGNTEAFF. CDR3 bases: TGTGCCAGCAGTTTACTCACAGGGAACACTGAAGCTTTCTTT.

Of note for this clone: One end of the junction fails to match germline, which may point to a read error. The gene calls are TRBV5-1 and TRBJ2-7; 9 bases line up with TRBD2. CDR1 and CDR2 (germline): SGHRS, YFSETQ. The CDR3 is 15 residues long. CDR3 amino acids: CASSVRGTSSHEQYF. For the CDR3, the DNA is TGCGCCAGCAGCGTGAGGGGGACTAGCTCCCACGAGCAGTACTTC.

Written as DNA, the CDR3 is TGTGCCAGCAGGGACCTGGGAGCCACTGAAGCTTTCTTT. Its translation: CASRDLGATEAFF. The V call is TRBV6-1, the J call TRBJ1-1; D gene ambiguous. Germline V gene lookup returns CDR1 MNHNS and CDR2 SASEGT. V was clipped by 6 bases and J by 4 bases, with 12 bases between them. The CDR3 has 13 residues.

This rearrangement joins TRBV19 to TRBJ1-3; D is ambiguous. The CDR3 covers 16 residues. CDR1 and CDR2 from the germline V gene are LNHDA and SQIVND (reference sequence). V was cut by 3 bases and J by 0 bases, with 12 bases left in between. CDR3 protein: CASSINRYGSGNTIYF. The CDR3 DNA sequence: TGTGCCAGTAGTATTAACCGTTACGGCTCTGGAAACACCATATATTTT.

Points on this clone: An end of the junction does not agree with germline; a read error may underlie this. The chain joins TRBV7-2 to TRBJ2-5, with TRBD2 matching over 11 bases. Germline V gene data show CDR1 as SGHTA and CDR2 as FQGNSA. This CDR3 is built from 14 residues. The CDR3 reads CASSIAGGSKTQYF. The DNA for the CDR3 is TGTGCCAGCAGCATAGCGGGAGGGTCGAAGACCCAGTACTTC.

Notes on this clone: Compared with germline, one end of the junction differs, possibly owing to a read error. The chain couples TRBV9 to TRBJ2-1, with 10 bases matching TRBD2. CDR3 length: 17 residues. Germline CDR1 reads SGDLS; CDR2 reads YYNGEE. The CDR3 region is CVSSVDPSGSLRNEQFF. In DNA, the CDR3 is TGTGTCAGCAGCGTAGATCCTAGCGGGAGCTTGAGGAATGAGCAGTTCTTC.

This clone showed up just once. The chain recombines TRBV5-1 with TRBJ2-2; D gene uncertain. This CDR3 is built from 12 residues. Germline-derived CDR1 and CDR2 are SGHRS and YFSETQ. V shed 0 bases and J shed 7 bases, with 4 bases lying between them. CDR3 sequence (DNA): TGCGCCAGCAGCTTGGCCGTCGGGGAGCTGTTTTTT. As protein: CASSLAVGELFF.

This sequence joins TRBV29-1 and TRBJ2-7, with 11 nucleotides matching TRBD2. Trimming cost V 4 bases and J 2 bases; bases outside gene matches: 10. The CDR3 length is 16 residues. Germline loops: CDR1 SQVTM, CDR2 ANQGSEA. CDR3 in DNA: TGCAGCGTTGCCCCTAGCGGGAGGTCCCGGGCCTACGAGCAGTACTTC. It specifies CSVAPSGRSRAYEQYF.

The V gene is TRBV18, the J gene TRBJ2-4; 11 nucleotides align to TRBD2. Germline lookup yields CDR1 KGHSH and CDR2 LQKENI. Unmatched junction bases numbered 4, after V lost 3 bases and J lost 0 bases. The CDR3 is 17 amino acids. CDR3 DNA sequence: TGTGCCAGCTCACCGGGACTAGCGGAACTAGCCAAAAACATTCAGTACTTC. This encodes CASSPGLAELAKNIQYF.

The table lists this clone with a few counts. The chain is built from TRBV4-1 and TRBJ1-2; 10 positions agree with TRBD1. This CDR3 is built from 14 residues. Germline V gives CDR1 MGHRA, CDR2 YSYEKL. Unmatched junction bases numbered 4, after V lost 1 base and J lost 8 bases. The CDR3 loop is CASSQGQGASGYTF. DNA of the CDR3: TGCGCCAGCAGCCAAGGACAGGGGGCATCAGGCTACACCTTC.

CDR3 DNA sequence: TGTGCCAGCAGCCCCCACATTGGAGGACAAGAGACCCAGTACTTC. This gives the protein CASSPHIGGQETQYF. The chain joins TRBV25-1 to TRBJ2-5; TRBD2 might be the D (5 bases). The V gene's germline CDR1 is MGHDK and CDR2 SYGVNS. This CDR3 spans 15 amino acids. Trimming took 6 bases from V and 2 from J, leaving 16 bases between them. Full variable domain (missing parts from reference TRBV25-1 and TRBJ2-5): EADIYQTPRYLVIGTGKKITLECSQTMGHDKMYWYQQDPGMELHLIHYSYGVNSTEKGDLSSESTVSRIRTEHFPLTLESARPSHTSQYLCASSPHIGGQETQYFGPGTRLLVL.

The chain uses TRBV6-6 and TRBJ2-1; a weak D match, TRBD1 (6 bases). The length of the CDR3 is 13 residues. V was shortened by 4 bases and J by 4 bases, with 8 bases between the two germline ends. Germline V gene lookup returns CDR1 MNHNY and CDR2 SVGAGI (reference sequence). The CDR3 DNA reads as TGTGCCAGCAGTTGGACAGAGTACAATGAGCAGTTCTTC. It encodes CASSWTEYNEQFF.

The gene calls are TRBV7-2 and TRBJ2-5; TRBD2 matches at 9 bases. The J segment lost 2 bases and the V segment lost 0 bases, leaving 4 bases of the junction unmatched. The V gene's germline CDR1 is SGHTA and CDR2 FQGNSA. The CDR3 totals 16 residues. Here the CDR3 DNA reads TGTGCCAGCAGCTTAGCGGCGGGAGGGGGTCAAGAGACCCAGTACTTC. As protein: CASSLAAGGGQETQYF.

This clone was recorded only once. This sequence joins TRBV27 and TRBJ1-1; 12 nucleotides line up with TRBD1. The V and J ends lost 5 bases and 7 bases, in that order; junction bases with no gene match: 5. The CDR3 is made up of 14 amino acids. Germline lookup yields CDR1 MNHEY and CDR2 SMNVEV (reference sequence). The CDR3, as DNA: TGTGCCAGCAGTCCGGGACAGGGGGCTGTTGAAGCTTTCTTT. It yields the protein CASSPGQGAVEAFF.